One and the same sample provided the 3 T cell receptor beta chains below, sequenced in a study of T-cell memory formation after mild COVID-19. TCRdb reanalysed the 5' RACE reads using MiXCR and keeps one entry per CDR3 protein. The repertoire holds roughly 300,000 distinct CDR3 sequences, with 16% as singletons. The source material was PBMCs or a T cell subset sorted from them (not recorded which). The source of these receptors is a man aged 18 to 29 who had mild COVID-19 (a few samples of this study predate the infection). Cell type and time point are not known.

In its sample, this clonotype was seen a few times. The J gene is TRBJ2-7, the V gene TRBV20-1; 8 bases are shared with TRBD1. The V and J ends lost 0 bases and 6 bases, in that order; junction bases with no gene match: 10. The CDR3 contains 15 residues. CDR1 and CDR2 (germline): DFQATT, SNEGSKA (reference sequence). The CDR3 reads CSARDPRGQGAEQYF. The CDR3 region has the DNA TGCAGTGCTAGAGATCCTCGTGGACAGGGCGCCGAGCAGTACTTC.

Only a few counts were recorded for this clonotype. This chain joins TRBV6-9 and TRBJ2-1; TRBD1 matches at 11 bases. The germline gives CDR1 MNHGY, CDR2 SVAAGI. CDR3 size: 19 residues. Trimming took 2 bases from V and 8 from J; bases not matched to a gene: 17. The CDR3 sequence is CASSYRTGGLKSKWDEQFF. Here the CDR3 DNA reads TGTGCCAGCAGTTATAGGACAGGGGGCTTAAAGTCCAAGTGGGATGAGCAGTTCTTC.

V gene TRBV28 combines with J gene TRBJ1-1; D might be TRBD1 (5 bases). Per the germline V gene, CDR1 is MDHEN and CDR2 is SYDVKM. The V end was cut by 5 bases, the J end by 9 bases, with 10 bases between. The CDR3 sequence is 11 residues long. The CDR3 DNA follows: TGTGCCAGCAGTAACGCAGGGAAAGCTTTCTTT. Protein: CASSNAGKAFF.